This TCR beta chain was documented in a study of blood T cell repertoires in COVID-19. V gave up 3 bases and J gave up 3 bases; unmatched junction bases: 2. This CDR3 contains 13 residues. CDR1 LGHNA and CDR2 YNFKEQ come from the germline V gene. The authors' processing: Amplification of reference gene primers was used by the study to estimate nucleated cell counts. Only in-frame clones appear in the TCRdb table, and some are missing; sequencing was by immunoSEQ multiplex PCR. V, J and clone size are taken as reported in that table, and D and trimming were inferred from the DNA itself. The sample records 130,000 or so clones, about 86% being singletons.

The sample taken for sequencing was peripheral blood. This TCR came from a woman aged 60-70 years with acute or convalescent COVID-19. The J gene is TRBJ2-7, the V gene TRBV4-2; 7 bases are shared with TRBD1. Written as DNA, the CDR3 is TGTGCCAGCAGCCAGAACAGGGGCTACGAGCAGTACTTC. Protein sequence: CASSQNRGYEQYF.